This T cell receptor (beta chain) derives from a study of shared clonotypes between healthy human individuals. Study-wide background: The study drew on a couple of women and a few men aged 18 to 49 as donors. Study outcomes and limitations: What limited the represented genetic and exposure-history diversity was the small number of donors.

This CDR3 comprises 12 residues. Germline V gene sequence: CDR1 SQVTM, CDR2 ANQGSEA. The ends lost 8 bases at V and 0 bases at J; junction bases unmatched: 4. This table comes from immunoSEQ multiplex PCR, and its TCRdb copy is limited to in-frame clones, with some not included. The sample includes roughly 2.2 million clones, more than 85% seen only once; the top ten take around 0.4%. Concerning this clone itself: The antigen is undetermined.

The sequenced sample consisted of naive CD4+ T cells from PBMCs. Subset meaning: CD45RA+ positively selected. The clonotype originates from a man aged 18 to 30 in good health. Some clones in this sample may be carry-over from other donors' samples. The V gene is TRBV29-1, the J gene TRBJ2-7; TRBD1 aligns across 7 bases. The DNA of the CDR3 is TGCAGCACGAGGGACAGCTCCTACGAGCAGTACTTC. Residues: CSTRDSSYEQYF.